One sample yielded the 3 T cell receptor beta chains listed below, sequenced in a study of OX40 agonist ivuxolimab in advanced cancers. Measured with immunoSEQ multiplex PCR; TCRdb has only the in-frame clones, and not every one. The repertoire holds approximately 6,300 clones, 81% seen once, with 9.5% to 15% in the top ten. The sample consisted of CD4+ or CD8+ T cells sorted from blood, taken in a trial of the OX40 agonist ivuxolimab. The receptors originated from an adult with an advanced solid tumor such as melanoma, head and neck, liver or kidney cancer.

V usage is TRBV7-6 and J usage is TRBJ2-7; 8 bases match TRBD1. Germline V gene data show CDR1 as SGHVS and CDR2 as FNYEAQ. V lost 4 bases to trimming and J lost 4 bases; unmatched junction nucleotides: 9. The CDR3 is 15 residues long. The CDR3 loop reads CASSWRTGIFYEQYF. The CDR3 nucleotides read TGTGCCAGCAGCTGGCGGACAGGGATTTTTTACGAGCAGTACTTC.

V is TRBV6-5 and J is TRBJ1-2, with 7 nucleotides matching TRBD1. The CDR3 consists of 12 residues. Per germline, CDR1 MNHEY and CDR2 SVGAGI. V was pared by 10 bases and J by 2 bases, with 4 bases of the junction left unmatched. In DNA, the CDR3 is TGTGCCATCCGGACAGGAAACTATGGCTACACCTTC. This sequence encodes CAIRTGNYGYTF.

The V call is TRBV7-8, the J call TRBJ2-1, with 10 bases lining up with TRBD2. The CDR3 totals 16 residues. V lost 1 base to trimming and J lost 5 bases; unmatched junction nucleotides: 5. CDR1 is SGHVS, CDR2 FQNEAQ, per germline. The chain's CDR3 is CASSLGASGGNNEQFF. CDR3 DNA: TGTGCCAGCAGCTTAGGTGCTAGCGGGGGCAACAATGAGCAGTTCTTC.